This T cell receptor (beta chain) was sequenced in a study of shared clonotypes between healthy human individuals. Trimming left V 4 bases short and J 5 bases short, with 10 bases between. This CDR3 is 13 amino acids long. Germline V gene lookup returns CDR1 MGHRA and CDR2 YSYEKL. Only in-frame clones appear in the TCRdb table, and some are missing; sequencing was by immunoSEQ multiplex PCR. The data hold fewer than 400,000 clones, with around 72% observed a single time. Input material: memory CD4+ T cells sorted from blood. Subset given: CD45RA-negative fraction. This chain connects TRBV4-1 to TRBJ2-3; a weak D match, TRBD2 (5 bases). This TCR was sampled from a man in his thirties or forties in good health. CDR3 residues: CASSLGLQDTQYF. CDR3 in DNA: TGCGCCAGCAGCCTCGGACTTCAAGATACGCAGTATTTT.